A selection of T cell receptor beta chains follows, all from one sample in a study of blood T cell repertoires in COVID-19. Here immunoSEQ multiplex PCR was the method, and the copy in TCRdb shows in-frame clones only, minus some. The sample includes 81,000 or so clones, 85% to 95% of them seen just once. The source material was peripheral blood. Every receptor here comes from a woman aged 55-70 years with active COVID-19. CDR3s include the opening cysteine and the closing phenylalanine or tryptophan. A D gene is named only where the DNA matches it firmly. The size entry is marked missing in some rows and otherwise reads once, few, many or a size class.

17 TRBJ2-7 TRBV19 TRBD2 once CASSIQRTSGVQDEQYF TGTGCCAGTAGTATTCAACGAACTAGCGGGGTTCAGGACGAGCAGTACTTC
12 TRBJ1-1 TRBV6-6 NA NA CASSYTQAEAFF TGTGCCAGCAGTTACACACAGGCTGAAGCTTTCTTT
13 TRBJ2-5 TRBV30 NA once CAWSRTAMGTQYF TGTGCCTGGAGCCGGACAGCCATGGGAACCCAGTACTTC
17 TRBJ1-2 TRBV6-4 NA NA CASSDSFLQGLFWGYTF TGTGCCAGCAGTGACTCGTTTTTGCAGGGCCTTTTTTGGGGCTACACCTTC
14 TRBJ2-7 TRBV11-2 TRBD2 few CASSVSGSMNEQYF TGTGCCAGCAGCGTTAGCGGGAGTATGAACGAGCAGTACTTC
14 TRBJ1-6 TRBV28 NA NA CASSPGQMDSPLHF TGTGCCAGCAGTCCAGGACAGATGGATTCACCCCTCCACTTT
15 TRBJ2-7 TRBV10-3 TRBD1 few CAISLLRDRDYEQYF TGTGCCATCAGCCTCCTCCGGGACAGAGACTACGAGCAGTACTTC
13 TRBJ2-5 TRBV10-3 TRBD1 once CAISGDSGETQYF TGTGCCATCAGTGGGGACAGCGGTGAGACCCAGTACTTC
16 TRBJ1-5 TRBV6-1 NA NA CASSEGTGIRNQPQHF TGTGCCAGCAGTGAAGGAACAGGGATCCGGAATCAGCCCCAGCATTTT
15 TRBJ2-1 TRBV29-1 TRBD2 once CSVGRTSGSNNEQFF TGCAGCGTCGGAAGGACTAGCGGGAGTAACAATGAGCAGTTCTTC
17 TRBJ1-4 TRBV19 TRBD1 NA CASSNPGQGATNEKLFF TGTGCCAGTAGTAACCCAGGACAGGGTGCAACTAATGAAAAACTGTTTTTT
13 TRBJ1-5 TRBV28 TRBD1 few CASTPDRVRPQHF TGTGCCAGCACCCCGGACAGGGTCCGGCCCCAGCATTTT
13 TRBJ2-7 TRBV28 NA NA CASSWGRVYEQYF TGTGCCAGCAGTTGGGGCAGGGTCTACGAGCAGTACTTC
13 TRBJ1-1 TRBV9 NA NA CASSAVRTTEAFF TGTGCCAGCAGCGCCGTTAGGACTACTGAAGCTTTCTTT
15 TRBJ1-2 TRBV14 NA NA CASSRVDRGPSGYTF TGTGCCAGCAGCCGGGTTGACAGAGGACCAAGTGGCTACACCTTC
14 TRBJ2-2 TRBV3-1/TRBV3-2 NA NA CASSRSQGAGELFF TGTGCCAGCAGCCGCTCACAGGGCGCCGGGGAGCTGTTTTTT
15 TRBJ2-1 TRBV12-5 TRBD1 NA CASGFGTGAGNEQFF TGTGCTAGTGGTTTCGGGACAGGGGCTGGCAATGAGCAGTTCTTC
12 TRBJ2-7 TRBV27 NA NA CASSGGPHEQYF TGTGCCAGCAGCGGGGGGCCCCACGAGCAGTACTTC
14 TRBJ2-5 TRBV5-1 TRBD2 NA CASSAGLAGETQYF TGCGCCAGCAGCGCCGGACTAGCAGGGGAGACCCAGTACTTC
13 TRBJ1-5 TRBV12-3/TRBV12-4 NA NA CASSFIVGQPQHF TGTGCCAGCAGTTTTATTGTGGGCCAGCCCCAGCATTTT
14 TRBJ2-5 TRBV27 TRBD1 NA CASSLGQGMGTQYF TGTGCCAGCAGTTTAGGACAGGGGATGGGGACCCAGTACTTC
15 TRBJ2-7 TRBV11-2 NA NA CASSLEGGGSYEQYF TGTGCCAGCAGCTTAGAAGGTGGGGGCAGCTACGAGCAGTACTTC
14 TRBJ1-2 TRBV29-1 TRBD1 NA CSVEIYRTGVGYTF TGCAGCGTCGAAATTTATCGGACAGGCGTCGGCTACACCTTC
16 TRBJ1-5 TRBV15 NA NA CATSAGVVVSNQPQHF TGTGCCACCAGCGCAGGGGTGGTGGTAAGCAATCAGCCCCAGCATTTT
16 TRBJ2-7 TRBV19 NA NA CASSPKGQGSTYEQYF TGTGCCAGTAGCCCCAAGGGGCAGGGGAGTACCTACGAGCAGTACTTC
17 TRBJ2-6 TRBV9 TRBD1 NA CASSEDRVVSGANVLTF TGTGCCAGCAGCGAGGACAGGGTGGTCTCTGGGGCCAACGTCCTGACTTTC
15 TRBJ2-2 TRBV5-1 NA NA CASSPTQLGTGELFF TGCGCCAGCAGCCCTACACAGTTAGGCACCGGGGAGCTGTTTTTT
16 TRBJ1-1 TRBV5-1 TRBD1 NA CASSPDRGDGNTEAFF TGCGCCAGCAGCCCGGACAGGGGCGATGGGAACACTGAAGCTTTCTTT